Listed below are T cell receptor beta chains from one sample, sequenced in a study of Japanese encephalitis immunity and Zika vaccine responses. TCRdb used MiXCR to reprocess the 5' RACE reads, holding one entry per CDR3 protein. In the table there are roughly 430 distinct CDR3 sequences, 0.9% to 1.2% of which are singletons. Sequences were derived from antigen-activated CD4+ T cells from blood, cultured, sampled during a Zika inactivated vaccine study. The receptors were sampled from an adult woman who received an inactivated Zika virus vaccine. Both conserved end residues are part of each CDR3. The order of the fields is clone size, J gene, V gene, CDR3 protein. Some rows mark clone size as missing; the rest say once, few, many or name a class of expanded clone.

clone_size: medium-sized
j_call: TRBJ2-3
v_call: TRBV7-9
cdr3_aa: CASSWTGGFGDTQYF

clone_size: large
j_call: TRBJ1-1
v_call: TRBV29-1
cdr3_aa: CSVELGWTEAFF

clone_size: large
j_call: TRBJ2-7
v_call: TRBV28
cdr3_aa: CASSPLAEQYF

clone_size: few
j_call: TRBJ2-1
v_call: TRBV15
cdr3_aa: CATSRRGLLYNEQFF

clone_size: medium-sized
j_call: TRBJ2-5
v_call: TRBV9
cdr3_aa: CASSPRGDSRTLAQYF

clone_size: .
j_call: TRBJ2-1
v_call: TRBV28
cdr3_aa: CASSLLTFGGRLYNEQFF

clone_size: medium-sized
j_call: TRBJ2-7
v_call: TRBV2
cdr3_aa: CASSVPVTYEQYF

clone_size: large
j_call: TRBJ2-1
v_call: TRBV9
cdr3_aa: CASSETPGQDNEQFF

clone_size: medium-sized
j_call: TRBJ2-2
v_call: TRBV7-2
cdr3_aa: CASGSQGGPSVGELFF

clone_size: large
j_call: TRBJ1-3
v_call: TRBV4-3
cdr3_aa: CASSHTDLGNTIYF

clone_size: medium-sized
j_call: TRBJ2-5
v_call: TRBV24-1
cdr3_aa: CATSDDSGVETQYF

clone_size: large
j_call: TRBJ1-2
v_call: TRBV27
cdr3_aa: CATYRGDYGYTF

clone_size: medium-sized
j_call: TRBJ2-2
v_call: TRBV15
cdr3_aa: CATSRDLAGELFF

clone_size: medium-sized
j_call: TRBJ2-2
v_call: TRBV3-1
cdr3_aa: CASSQVQNTGELFF

clone_size: medium-sized
j_call: TRBJ2-3
v_call: TRBV15
cdr3_aa: CATSRDPGLAGGSQDTQYF

clone_size: medium-sized
j_call: TRBJ2-3
v_call: TRBV6-2/TRBV6-3
cdr3_aa: CASRDPLIADTQYF

clone_size: large
j_call: TRBJ1-2
v_call: TRBV20-1
cdr3_aa: CSAREGGERWDYGYTF

clone_size: medium-sized
j_call: TRBJ2-5
v_call: TRBV20-1
cdr3_aa: CSARDRVKTETQYF

clone_size: medium-sized
j_call: TRBJ2-7
v_call: TRBV5-1
cdr3_aa: CASSSDSSYEQYF

clone_size: medium-sized
j_call: TRBJ2-7
v_call: TRBV5-1
cdr3_aa: CASSLGLGPYEQYF

clone_size: large
j_call: TRBJ2-3
v_call: TRBV7-6
cdr3_aa: CASSLLQDPRGTDTQYF

clone_size: large
j_call: TRBJ1-5
v_call: TRBV19
cdr3_aa: CASSMKDQPQHF

clone_size: medium-sized
j_call: TRBJ2-1
v_call: TRBV7-2
cdr3_aa: CASSINVGYNEQFF

clone_size: medium-sized
j_call: TRBJ2-6
v_call: TRBV5-1
cdr3_aa: CASTPNSNTGAGSNVLTF

clone_size: medium-sized
j_call: TRBJ2-7
v_call: TRBV19
cdr3_aa: CASSDTGSPSYEQYF

clone_size: large
j_call: TRBJ1-5
v_call: TRBV7-7
cdr3_aa: CASSPMCAGGDSNQPQHF

clone_size: medium-sized
j_call: TRBJ2-1
v_call: TRBV7-2
cdr3_aa: CASSYGLAGGIEQFF

clone_size: .
j_call: TRBJ2-2
v_call: TRBV7-2
cdr3_aa: CASSFSGDTGELFF

clone_size: large
j_call: TRBJ2-7
v_call: TRBV6-5
cdr3_aa: CASSSPRTGGTYEQYF

clone_size: medium-sized
j_call: TRBJ1-1
v_call: TRBV28
cdr3_aa: CASSSQGPNTEAFF

clone_size: medium-sized
j_call: TRBJ1-2
v_call: TRBV6-6
cdr3_aa: CASRYRTGDGYTF

clone_size: medium-sized
j_call: TRBJ1-2
v_call: TRBV20-1
cdr3_aa: CSARPGGGTF

clone_size: medium-sized
j_call: TRBJ2-7
v_call: TRBV9
cdr3_aa: CASSATGIEQYF

clone_size: large
j_call: TRBJ1-6
v_call: TRBV18
cdr3_aa: CASSPLPGQMIHNSPLHF

clone_size: .
j_call: TRBJ2-5
v_call: TRBV6-4
cdr3_aa: CASSDSLGETQYF

clone_size: large
j_call: TRBJ1-2
v_call: TRBV7-2
cdr3_aa: CASSLDAGRRGSSGYTF

clone_size: medium-sized
j_call: TRBJ1-1
v_call: TRBV4-3
cdr3_aa: CASSLLQLGTEAFF

clone_size: medium-sized
j_call: TRBJ1-2
v_call: TRBV5-6
cdr3_aa: CASSLGTGIDF

clone_size: large
j_call: TRBJ1-5
v_call: TRBV10-1
cdr3_aa: CASSEDQQGRRNQPQHF

clone_size: medium-sized
j_call: TRBJ2-7
v_call: TRBV11-2
cdr3_aa: CASSSRLATYYEQYF

clone_size: few
j_call: TRBJ2-3
v_call: TRBV3-1
cdr3_aa: CASSSLGRGSTDTQYF

clone_size: large
j_call: TRBJ1-6
v_call: TRBV4-3
cdr3_aa: CASSPRGGGAHNSPLHF

clone_size: .
j_call: TRBJ1-5
v_call: TRBV6-2/TRBV6-3
cdr3_aa: CASSARLTLNNQPQHF

clone_size: medium-sized
j_call: TRBJ1-5
v_call: TRBV4-1
cdr3_aa: CASSRTGDIYSNQPQHF

clone_size: hyperexpanded
j_call: TRBJ1-1
v_call: TRBV5-1
cdr3_aa: CASSLRGHLPSTEAFF

clone_size: medium-sized
j_call: TRBJ1-1
v_call: TRBV27
cdr3_aa: CASSLKQGTEAFF

clone_size: medium-sized
j_call: TRBJ1-4
v_call: TRBV30
cdr3_aa: CAWSVQQGKLFF

clone_size: medium-sized
j_call: TRBJ1-1
v_call: TRBV27
cdr3_aa: CASSFMVGGTEAFF

clone_size: medium-sized
j_call: TRBJ2-5
v_call: TRBV29-1
cdr3_aa: CSVEFGGVVETQYF

clone_size: medium-sized
j_call: TRBJ2-7
v_call: TRBV9
cdr3_aa: CASSPQVWSGGRNEQYF

clone_size: medium-sized
j_call: TRBJ2-2
v_call: TRBV20-1
cdr3_aa: CSANRVANTGELFF

clone_size: medium-sized
j_call: TRBJ1-1
v_call: TRBV20-1
cdr3_aa: CSAYRGRGRNTEAFF

clone_size: medium-sized
j_call: TRBJ1-1
v_call: TRBV18
cdr3_aa: CASSRWNTEAFF

clone_size: few
j_call: TRBJ2-5
v_call: TRBV5-6
cdr3_aa: CASSLLLSGGGRETQYF

clone_size: medium-sized
j_call: TRBJ2-5
v_call: TRBV20-1
cdr3_aa: CSAGRDSFTLETQYF

clone_size: .
j_call: TRBJ2-3
v_call: TRBV20-1
cdr3_aa: CSERRSHTDTQYF

clone_size: medium-sized
j_call: TRBJ2-4
v_call: TRBV29-1
cdr3_aa: CSVERGGDIQYF